A single sample is the source of the 4 T cell receptor beta chains below, sequenced in a study of identical twins. TCRdb re-analysed the 5' RACE reads in MiXCR, keeping a single row per CDR3 protein. Among about 890,000 distinct CDR3 sequences, over 9% were seen once, and the ten largest hold around 1.5%. This same sample was also part of a study on yellow fever vaccine responses in identical twins.

The sequencing input was PBMCs. These receptors originate from a woman between 18 and 29 years old in good health.

V is TRBV9 and J is TRBJ1-3; D remains ambiguous. Between the trimmed V and J ends, which lost 0 bases and 0 bases, there was a span of 10 bases. This CDR3 is 16 amino acids long. Germline loops: CDR1 SGDLS, CDR2 YYNGEE. CDR3 amino acids: CASSVVEGYSGNTIYF. As DNA, the CDR3 is TGTGCCAGCAGCGTAGTGGAAGGCTACTCTGGAAACACCATATATTTT.

This clonotype was seen a handful of times. The genes are TRBV12-3 or TRBV12-4 and TRBJ2-7; D is perhaps TRBD2 (5 bases). The CDR3 consists of 11 residues. Trimming removed 7 bases at V and 3 bases at J, with 7 bases between. The CDR3 DNA reads as TGTGCCAGCACCCGGGGCTACGAGCAGTACTTC. Translating it yields CASTRGYEQYF.

This clonotype was counted at least ten times. The chain uses TRBV7-2 and TRBJ2-2; TRBD2 aligns across 11 bases. The CDR3 is made up of 19 amino acids. V lost 5 bases and J lost 6; bases outside the gene matches: 17. CDR1 is SGHTA, CDR2 FQGNSA, per germline. CDR3 protein: CASSRSGRAPVAQSGELFF. CDR3 nucleotides: TGTGCCAGCAGCCGTAGCGGGAGGGCCCCCGTAGCCCAATCCGGGGAGCTGTTTTTT.

Only a few counts were recorded for this clonotype. This chain joins TRBV12-3 or TRBV12-4 and TRBJ2-7, with 11 nucleotides matching TRBD1. This CDR3 comprises 15 residues. Trimming removed 6 bases from V and 2 bases from J; junction bases left unmatched: 6. Here the CDR3 reads CASRRSGQGAYEQYF. Written as DNA, the CDR3 is TGTGCCAGCAGGAGATCGGGACAGGGGGCCTACGAGCAGTACTTC.